Each of the 5 T cell receptor beta chains below was sequenced from the same sample in a study of shared clonotypes between healthy human individuals. Repertoires were generated with immunoSEQ multiplex PCR, while TCRdb's copy carries only in-frame clones and drops some. Among a few million clones, approximately 93% were seen once, and the ten largest hold under 0.45%. Sequencing was performed on naive CD4+ T cells from PBMCs. Subset noted: CD45RA+ positively selected. Receptor source: a man younger than 35 in good health. Some clones in this sample may be carry-over from other donors' samples.

The chain couples TRBV5-6 to TRBJ2-7, with 9 bases fitting TRBD1. CDR3 length equals 15 residues. The junction had 9 bases not matched to a gene; V was cut back by 3 bases and J by 5 bases. In germline, CDR1 is SGHDT, CDR2 YYEEEE. CDR3 region: CASSWTGTGLNEQYF. The CDR3 bases are TGTGCCAGCAGCTGGACCGGGACAGGGTTAAACGAGCAGTACTTC.

J is TRBJ2-7 and V is TRBV9, with 7 bases lining up with TRBD2. V gave up 3 bases and J gave up 3 bases; unmatched junction bases: 3. The length of the CDR3 is 13 residues. CDR1 SGDLS and CDR2 YYNGEE come from the germline V gene. CDR3 amino acids: CASSATSNYEQYF. In DNA, the CDR3 is TGTGCCAGCAGCGCGACTAGCAACTACGAGCAGTACTTC.

CDR3 in amino acids: CASSPPRRHTGGPNQPQHF. Written as DNA, the CDR3 is TGTGCCAGTAGTCCTCCCAGGAGACACACAGGGGGACCTAATCAGCCCCAGCATTTT. The rearrangement links TRBV19 to TRBJ1-5, with 8 bases identical to TRBD1. The CDR3 is made up of 19 amino acids. V gave up 5 bases and J gave up 4 bases; unmatched junction bases: 19. Germline V lookup: CDR1 LNHDA, CDR2 SQIVND (reference sequence).

The chain carries TRBV7-3 and TRBJ2-3; 10 nucleotides align to TRBD2. CDR3 length: 15 amino acids. J lost 2 bases, V lost 4 bases, and 3 bases had no gene match. Germline assignment: CDR1 SGHTA and CDR2 FQGTGA. The CDR3 DNA is TGTGCCAGCAGCTCAGCGGGAGGGTCCACAGATACGCAGTATTTT. Translating gives CASSSAGGSTDTQYF. Full variable domain (remainder filled in from reference TRBV7-3 and TRBJ2-3): GAGVSQTPSNKVTEKGKYVELRCDPISGHTALYWYRQSLGQGPEFLIYFQGTGAADDSGLPNDRFFAVRPEGSVSTLKIQRTERGDSAVYLCASSSAGGSTDTQYFGPGTRLTVL.

As concerns this clone: Other DNA sequences of this sample code for an identical CDR3. V is TRBV5-1 and J is TRBJ2-7; 9 bases align to TRBD1. The length of the CDR3 is 15 residues. Germline V gene data show CDR1 as SGHRS and CDR2 as YFSETQ. Trimming removed 4 bases from V and 3 bases from J; junction bases left unmatched: 8. The CDR3 region has the DNA TGCGCCAGCAGCCTTGGGGGACAGGGTTACTACGAGCAGTACTTC. Translated, it gives CASSLGGQGYYEQYF.